The 22 T cell receptor beta chains given below trace back to one sample, sequenced in a study of blood T cells in healthy people across ages. A sample-barcoded 5' primer and a J-beta primer mix were used in a second PCR of roughly 7 to 11 cycles. MiXCR was run by TCRdb on the 5' RACE reads, yielding one entry per CDR3 protein. The sample holds 550,000 to 750,000 distinct CDR3 sequences; 21% are singletons and the top ten take roughly 3.9%. The sequenced sample was blood. These TCRs come from a man aged 70-80 years in good health.

This clonotype was detected a few times. The chain has TRBV10-3 and TRBJ2-5, with 8 bases lining up with TRBD2. With V trimmed by 4 bases and J by 0 bases, 4 bases remained unmatched. CDR3 length equals 15 residues. Germline lookup yields CDR1 ENHRY and CDR2 SYGVKD. The CDR3 reads CAISGSGSNQETQYF. Here the CDR3 DNA reads TGTGCCATCAGTGGAAGCGGGAGTAACCAAGAGACCCAGTACTTC.

In its sample, this clonotype was seen a few times. The J gene is TRBJ1-2, the V gene TRBV18, with TRBD1 matching 9 bases. J gave up 6 bases and V 4 bases, and 9 bases lay outside the gene matches. Germline values: CDR1 KGHSH, CDR2 LQKENI. This CDR3 spans 15 amino acids. The CDR3 loop is CASSRRGTGTDGYTF. DNA of the CDR3: TGTGCCAGCTCACGTAGAGGGACAGGGACGGATGGCTACACCTTC.

In its sample, this clonotype was seen a few times. This chain joins TRBV12-3 or TRBV12-4 and TRBJ1-6; D may be TRBD1 (5 bases). CDR3 length: 14 amino acids. V lost 7 bases and J lost 8, with 15 bases in between. CDR3 DNA: TGTGCCAGCACCCGCGGGGGACCTGATTCACCCCTCCACTTT. Its protein is CASTRGGPDSPLHF.

This clonotype was picked up a small number of times. The rearrangement joins TRBV7-9 to TRBJ2-2, with 7 bases matching TRBD1. The length of the CDR3 is 15 residues. Per the germline V gene, CDR1 is SEHNR and CDR2 is FQNEAQ (reference sequence). Losses at the gene ends were 5 bases for V and 1 base for J; bases not matched to a gene: 4. CDR3 coding DNA: TGTGCCAGCAGCATGGACAGGTTGAACACCGGGGAGCTGTTTTTT. Translating it yields CASSMDRLNTGELFF.

The chain employs TRBV7-6 and TRBJ2-5; D may match TRBD1 or TRBD2 (6 bases each). With the DNA end fitting TRBJ2-7 better, the J assignment may be wrong. Germline CDR1 and CDR2: SGHVS and FNYEAQ. CDR3 size: 15 residues. The CDR3 region is CASSPGGPLSYEQYF. In DNA form, the CDR3 reads TGTGCCAGCAGCCCTGGGGGGCCCCTCTCCTACGAGCAGTACTTC.

This clonotype was detected only a few times. CDR3 DNA: TGCGCCAGCAGCCAACTATTTTCCGGGACGAACACTGAAGCTTTCTTT. Its translation is CASSQLFSGTNTEAFF. This sequence joins TRBV4-1 and TRBJ1-1, with a possible D match to TRBD1 (5 bases). Trimming pared 2 bases from V and 1 base from J, leaving 14 bases between. This CDR3 spans 16 amino acids. In germline, CDR1 is MGHRA, CDR2 YSYEKL.

This clonotype was recorded a few times. The chain uses TRBV6-5 and TRBJ1-1; no clear D gene. V lost 7 bases, J lost 2 bases, and 11 bases lay in between. There are 13 residues in the CDR3. CDR1 and CDR2 from the germline V gene are MNHEY and SVGAGI. This CDR3 reads CASTLTPNTEAFF. The CDR3 DNA sequence: TGTGCCAGCACACTGACCCCTAACACTGAAGCTTTCTTT.

This clonotype was seen a handful of times. The V gene is TRBV12-3 or TRBV12-4, the J gene TRBJ2-2; 7 positions agree with TRBD2. The V segment lost 5 bases and the J segment 1 base; nucleotides outside the gene matches: 4. The CDR3 is made up of 15 amino acids. CDR3 amino acids: CASSRASGNTGELFF. As DNA, the CDR3 is TGTGCCAGCAGTCGGGCTAGCGGGAACACCGGGGAGCTGTTTTTT.

The rearrangement uses TRBV5-6 and TRBJ1-2, with D unresolved. The CDR3 loop spans 16 amino acids. CDR1 is SGHDT, CDR2 YYEEEE, per germline. The V end was cut by 0 bases, the J end by 0 bases, with 12 bases between. The DNA for the CDR3 is TGTGCCAGCAGCTTGGGTTTCAGAGAAGCTAACTATGGCTACACCTTC. Amino acid sequence: CASSLGFREANYGYTF.

This clonotype was seen many times. This chain links TRBV7-9 with TRBJ1-1; 8 bases are a match to TRBD1. Trimming took 1 base from V and 6 from J; bases not matched to a gene: 10. The CDR3 covers 16 residues. Germline V gene data show CDR1 as SEHNR and CDR2 as FQNEAQ (reference sequence). In DNA form, the CDR3 reads TGTGCCAGCAGCTTAGGCGAGACAGGGGCCGAACCTGAAGCTTTCTTT. It codes for CASSLGETGAEPEAFF.

This clonotype was counted a few times. This rearrangement joins TRBV7-2 to TRBJ2-2; D uncertain. This CDR3 has 12 residues. With 3 bases removed from V and 8 bases from J, the gap between germline ends came to 7 bases. The V gene's germline CDR1 is SGHTA and CDR2 FQGNSA. CDR3 in DNA: TGTGCCAGCAGCTTCGGTCTAGGGGAGCTGTTTTTT. Translated: CASSFGLGELFF.

The genes are TRBV2 and TRBJ2-5, with 11 bases fitting TRBD2. The J call may be incorrect, as the DNA end agrees better with TRBJ2-1. This CDR3 is 16 amino acids long. Looked up from germline, CDR1 is SNHLY and CDR2 is FYNNEI. The CDR3 loop is CAQLYGTSGDANEQFF. CDR3 DNA sequence: TGTGCCCAGCTGTATGGGACTAGCGGTGACGCCAATGAGCAGTTCTTC.

V is TRBV5-1 and J is TRBJ2-1; TRBD2 agrees at 13 bases. With V trimmed by 0 bases and J by 7 bases, 4 bases remained unmatched. Germline CDR1 SGHRS, CDR2 YFSETQ. The CDR3 totals 16 residues. The CDR3 sequence: CASSLELAGGVNEQFF. As DNA, the CDR3 is TGCGCCAGCAGCTTGGAACTAGCGGGAGGGGTTAATGAGCAGTTCTTC.

The table lists this clonotype with many counts. The rearrangement links TRBV7-3 to TRBJ2-1; 8 positions match TRBD2. The CDR3 extends over 14 amino acids. Germline-derived CDR1 and CDR2 are SGHTA and FQGTGA. Unmatched junction bases numbered 2, after V lost 1 base and J lost 6 bases. The CDR3 reads CASSLKGLVNEQFF. CDR3 DNA sequence: TGTGCCAGCAGCTTAAAGGGACTAGTCAATGAGCAGTTCTTC.

The table lists this clonotype with many counts. CDR3 sequence: CASSSSPGTEIYEQYF. CDR3 nucleotides: TGCGCCAGCAGCTCATCCCCCGGGACGGAAATCTACGAGCAGTACTTC. The chain employs TRBV5-1 and TRBJ2-5; D could derive from TRBD1 or TRBD2 (5 bases each). The end of the DNA aligns better with TRBJ2-7, so the J call may be wrong. The CDR3 loop spans 16 amino acids. Germline V gene data show CDR1 as SGHRS and CDR2 as YFSETQ.

The table lists this clonotype with many counts. V gene TRBV6-2 or TRBV6-3 combines with J gene TRBJ2-3; D might be TRBD2 (6 bases). Per the germline V gene, CDR1 is MNHEY and CDR2 is SVGEGT. V lost 7 bases to trimming and J lost 2 bases, with 16 bases between them. This CDR3 comprises 15 residues. CDR3 region: CASISRRVNTDTQYF. For the CDR3, the DNA is TGTGCCAGCATATCGAGGAGGGTGAACACAGATACGCAGTATTTT.

This clonotype has only a few counts. The rearrangement joins TRBV3-1 to TRBJ1-1; D is unresolved. This CDR3 region has 13 residues. V was clipped by 2 bases and J by 3 bases, with 7 bases between them. Per the germline V gene, CDR1 is LGHDT and CDR2 is YNNKEL (reference sequence). In DNA, the CDR3 is TGTGCCAGCAGCCAACAGGAGGACACTGAAGCTTTCTTT. Translating it yields CASSQQEDTEAFF.

The sample holds a few counts of this clonotype. A read error may account for a junction end that differs from germline. The rearrangement links TRBV7-2 to TRBJ2-3; D perhaps matches TRBD1 (7 bases). The V gene's germline CDR1 is SGHTA and CDR2 FQGNSA. The CDR3 has 16 amino acids. This CDR3 is CASSLIAWGGTDTQYF. The CDR3 DNA reads as TGTGCCAGCAGCTTAATAGCGTGGGGCGGGACAGATACACAGTATTTT. The full variable domain, with the rest looked up from reference TRBV7-2 and TRBJ2-3, is GAGVSQSPSNKVTEKGKDVELRCDPISGHTALYWYRQSLGQGLEFLIYFQGNSAPDKSGLPSDRFSAERTGGSVSTLTIQRTQQEDSAVYLCASSLIAWGGTDTQYFGPGTRLTVL.

The chain links TRBV7-9 to TRBJ2-7; no clear D. The CDR3 is 13 amino acids. V was trimmed by 2 bases and J by 6 bases, leaving 11 bases between them. Germline V gene sequence: CDR1 SEHNR, CDR2 FQNEAQ (reference sequence). The CDR3 DNA sequence: TGTGCCAGCAGCTTACGGCTGGGTACCGAGCAGTACTTC. This encodes CASSLRLGTEQYF. Drawing the rest from reference TRBV7-9 and TRBJ2-7, the complete variable domain is DTGVSQNPRHKITKRGQNVTFRCDPISEHNRLYWYRQTLGQGPEFLTYFQNEAQLEKSRLLSDRFSAERPKGSFSTLEIQRTEQGDSAMYLCASSLRLGTEQYFGPGTRLTVT.

The genes are TRBV5-8 and TRBJ2-2; no definite D call. CDR1 SGHTS and CDR2 YDEGEE come from the germline V gene. The CDR3 spans 17 residues. V gave up 0 bases and J gave up 7 bases, with 19 bases separating them. As DNA, the CDR3 is TGTGCCAGCAGCTTGGCCGGCATATCAGGATATAGCGGGGAGCTGTTTTTT. It encodes CASSLAGISGYSGELFF.

This clonotype was seen a handful of times. The chain recombines TRBV20-1 with TRBJ2-1, with 9 nucleotides matching TRBD2. The trim removed 5 bases at V and 6 bases at J, leaving 11 bases unmatched. The CDR3 length is 15 residues. CDR1 DFQATT and CDR2 SNEGSKA come from the germline V gene (reference sequence). The CDR3 spells CSAGGGLASRNEQFF. The DNA for the CDR3 is TGCAGTGCTGGGGGAGGACTAGCGTCTCGCAATGAGCAGTTCTTC.

This clonotype was seen only a few times. The chain links TRBV5-4 to TRBJ1-4, with unresolved D. The germline CDR1 and CDR2 sequences are SGHNT and YYREEE (reference sequence). The CDR3 is made up of 15 amino acids. With 3 bases removed from V and 0 bases from J, the gap between germline ends came to 9 bases. DNA of the CDR3: TGTGCCAGCAGCTCACCACAGTCAACTAATGAAAAACTGTTTTTT. Protein: CASSSPQSTNEKLFF.